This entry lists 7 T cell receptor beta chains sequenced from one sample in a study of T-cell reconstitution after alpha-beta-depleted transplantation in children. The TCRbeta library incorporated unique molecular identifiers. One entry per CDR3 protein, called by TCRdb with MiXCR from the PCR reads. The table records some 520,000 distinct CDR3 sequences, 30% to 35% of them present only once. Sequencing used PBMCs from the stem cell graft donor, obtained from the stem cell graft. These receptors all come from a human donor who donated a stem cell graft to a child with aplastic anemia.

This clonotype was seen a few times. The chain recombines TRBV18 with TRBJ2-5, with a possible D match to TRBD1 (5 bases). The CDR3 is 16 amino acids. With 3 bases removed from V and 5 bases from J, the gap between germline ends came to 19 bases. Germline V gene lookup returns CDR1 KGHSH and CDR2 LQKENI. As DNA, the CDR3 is TGTGCCAGCTCACCTACCAAACGGGCGAAGGGGGAGACCCAGTACTTC. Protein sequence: CASSPTKRAKGETQYF.

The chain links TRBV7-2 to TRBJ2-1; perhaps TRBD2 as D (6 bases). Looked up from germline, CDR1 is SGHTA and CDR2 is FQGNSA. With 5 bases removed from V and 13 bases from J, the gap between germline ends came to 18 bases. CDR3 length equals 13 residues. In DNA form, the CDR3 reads TGTGCCAGCAGCATGACTAGTCCGTTGCCCCAGTTCTTC. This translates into CASSMTSPLPQFF.

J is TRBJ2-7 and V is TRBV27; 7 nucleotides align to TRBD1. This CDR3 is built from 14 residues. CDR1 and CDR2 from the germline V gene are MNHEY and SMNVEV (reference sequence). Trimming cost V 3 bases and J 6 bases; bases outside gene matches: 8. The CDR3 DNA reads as TGTGCCAGCAGTTTCCTGGGACAGCTCTCCGAGCAGTACTTC. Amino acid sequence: CASSFLGQLSEQYF.

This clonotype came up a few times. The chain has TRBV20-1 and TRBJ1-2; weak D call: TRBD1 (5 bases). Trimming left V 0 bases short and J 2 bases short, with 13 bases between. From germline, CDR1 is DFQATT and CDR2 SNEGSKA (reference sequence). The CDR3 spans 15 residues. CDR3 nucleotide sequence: TGCAGTGCTAGAGATGCTTCGGGGGGGAACTATGGCTACACCTTC. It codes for CSARDASGGNYGYTF.

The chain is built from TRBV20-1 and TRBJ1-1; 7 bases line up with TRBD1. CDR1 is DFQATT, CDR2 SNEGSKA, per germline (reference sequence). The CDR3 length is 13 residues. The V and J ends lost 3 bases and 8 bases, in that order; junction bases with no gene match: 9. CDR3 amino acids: CSASRPTGVEAFF. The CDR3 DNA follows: TGCAGTGCTAGCCGCCCAACAGGGGTCGAAGCTTTCTTT.

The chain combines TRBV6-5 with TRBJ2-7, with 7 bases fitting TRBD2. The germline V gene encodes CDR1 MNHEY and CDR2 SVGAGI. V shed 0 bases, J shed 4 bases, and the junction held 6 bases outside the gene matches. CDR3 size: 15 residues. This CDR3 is CASSYSGGSGYEQYF. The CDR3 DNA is TGTGCCAGCAGTTACTCGGGCGGGAGTGGTTACGAGCAGTACTTC.

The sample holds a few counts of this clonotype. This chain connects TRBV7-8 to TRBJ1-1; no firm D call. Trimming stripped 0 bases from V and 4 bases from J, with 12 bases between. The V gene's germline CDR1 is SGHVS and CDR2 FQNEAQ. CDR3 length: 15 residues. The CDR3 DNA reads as TGTGCCAGCAGCTTAGCGGTGGTAGGCAGCACTGAAGCTTTCTTT. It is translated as CASSLAVVGSTEAFF.